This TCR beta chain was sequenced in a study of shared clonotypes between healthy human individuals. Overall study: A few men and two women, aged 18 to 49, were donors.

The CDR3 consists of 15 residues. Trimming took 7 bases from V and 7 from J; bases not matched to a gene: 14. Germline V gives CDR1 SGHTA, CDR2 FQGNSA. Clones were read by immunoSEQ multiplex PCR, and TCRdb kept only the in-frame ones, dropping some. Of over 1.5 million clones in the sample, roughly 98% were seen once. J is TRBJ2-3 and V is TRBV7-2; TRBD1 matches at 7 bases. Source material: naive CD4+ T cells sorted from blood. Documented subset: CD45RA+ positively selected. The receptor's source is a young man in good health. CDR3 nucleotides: TGTGCCAGCAACACTCGACAGGGTCTTACCCATACGCAGTATTTT. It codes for CASNTRQGLTHTQYF.